What follows are 12 T cell receptor beta chains derived from one specimen sequenced in a study of cytomegalovirus exposure and HLA in healthy donors. This PCR relied on a set of 60 Vbeta primers and 13 Jbeta primers. Clones were read by immunoSEQ multiplex PCR, and TCRdb kept only the in-frame ones, dropping some. The sample holds under 200,000 clones, roughly 75% seen once. The source material was PBMCs. These TCRs come from a woman between 50 and 59 years old in good health and CMV-seropositive.

The CDR3 protein is CASSEPQGARETQYF. CDR3 nucleotide sequence: TGTGCCAGCAGTGAGCCACAGGGGGCAAGGGAGACCCAGTACTTC. The gene calls are TRBV25-1 and TRBJ2-5; 9 positions agree with TRBD1. Germline V gives CDR1 MGHDK, CDR2 SYGVNS. J was trimmed by 5 bases and V by 3 bases; bases with no gene match: 7. The length of the CDR3 is 15 residues.

The chain is built from TRBV5-8 and TRBJ2-5; D gene uncertain. Germline CDR1 and CDR2: SGHTS and YDEGEE. V was clipped by 2 bases and J by 3 bases, with 8 bases between them. This CDR3 spans 13 amino acids. CDR3 residues: CASSFTTKETQYF. The CDR3 DNA is TGTGCCAGCAGCTTTACAACTAAAGAGACCCAGTACTTC.

The chain uses TRBV9 and TRBJ1-2, with TRBD1 identical over 8 bases. This CDR3 is 13 amino acids long. Germline V lookup: CDR1 SGDLS, CDR2 YYNGEE. With V trimmed by 4 bases and J by 5 bases, 4 bases remained unmatched. The CDR3 DNA is TGTGCCAGCAGCCCACAGGGGGGATATGGCTACACCTTC. The encoded protein is CASSPQGGYGYTF. Drawing the rest from reference TRBV9 and TRBJ1-2, the complete variable domain is DSGVTQTPKHLITATGQRVTLRCSPRSGDLSVYWYQQSLDQGLQFLIQYYNGEERAKGNILERFSAQQFPDLHSELNLSSLELGDSALYFCASSPQGGYGYTFGSGTRLTVV.

This chain connects TRBV9 to TRBJ2-1; 11 bases are shared with TRBD2. V trimming: 2 bases; J trimming: 8 bases; junction bases outside the gene matches: 15. This CDR3 spans 18 amino acids. CDR1 and CDR2 from the germline V gene are SGDLS and YYNGEE. The CDR3 loop reads CASSVSGTLAGALHEQFF. The CDR3 DNA follows: TGTGCCAGCAGCGTTTCTGGAACACTAGCGGGAGCCCTCCATGAGCAGTTCTTC.

A remark on this clone: The junction departs from germline at one end; a sequencing error may be responsible. The CDR3 loop reads CASSLGQDQEAQYF. The CDR3 DNA reads as TGTGCCAGCAGCCTCGGACAGGATCAAGAGGCCCAGTACTTC. The chain links TRBV28 to TRBJ2-5; 7 bases map to TRBD1. Germline V CDR1 and CDR2: MDHEN, SYDVKM. The CDR3 consists of 14 residues.

For this clone: An end of the junction does not agree with germline; a read error may underlie this. The chain is built from TRBV11-2 and TRBJ1-1, with 10 positions matching TRBD1. The CDR3 has 15 residues. Per germline, CDR1 SGHAT and CDR2 FQNNGV. Here the CDR3 DNA reads TGTGCCAGCGGCTTAATGGGACAGGGGTACACTGAAGCTTTCTTT. It codes for CASGLMGQGYTEAFF.

The chain carries TRBV18 and TRBJ1-1; D is undetermined. The CDR3 loop spans 14 amino acids. V dropped 1 base and J dropped 4 bases, with 10 bases sitting between them. The germline CDR1 and CDR2 sequences are KGHSH and LQKENI. CDR3 nucleotides: TGTGCCAGCTCACCACGCCGGGGTCGCACTGAAGCTTTCTTT. Protein sequence: CASSPRRGRTEAFF.

The chain joins TRBV25-1 to TRBJ1-2; 10 bases align to TRBD1. The CDR3 covers 15 residues. V dropped 3 bases and J dropped 3; count of bases not matched to a gene: 4. Looked up from germline, CDR1 is MGHDK and CDR2 is SYGVNS. In nucleotides, the CDR3 is TGTGCCAGCAGTGACTCCGGACAGGGGGACTATGGCTACACCTTC. Translating gives CASSDSGQGDYGYTF.

The chain employs TRBV7-2 and TRBJ2-2; 10 bases map to TRBD2. The germline gives CDR1 SGHTA, CDR2 FQGNSA. The CDR3 is 18 amino acids. The V gene end was trimmed by 1 base and the J gene end by 8 bases; junction bases not matched to a gene: 13. The CDR3 bases are TGTGCCAGCAGCTTAGTCGCTAGGGGTAGCGGGAGGTCGGGGGAGCTGTTTTTT. Translated: CASSLVARGSGRSGELFF.

The chain carries TRBV6-5 and TRBJ1-2; D not resolved. The CDR3 spans 13 residues. From germline, CDR1 is MNHEY and CDR2 SVGAGI. The ends were cut back, 0 bases at V and 4 bases at J, with 6 bases in the middle. CDR3 nucleotide sequence: TGTGCCAGCAGTTACTCGAGAGGCTATGGCTACACCTTC. Translation: CASSYSRGYGYTF.

The J gene is TRBJ2-2, the V gene TRBV28; 10 bases map to TRBD1. The germline V gene has CDR1 MDHEN and CDR2 SYDVKM. The CDR3 spans 14 residues. The V and J ends lost 9 bases and 4 bases, in that order; junction bases with no gene match: 5. The CDR3 nucleotides are TGTGCCAGTATTTGGACAGGGGGCACCGGGGAGCTGTTTTTT. It specifies CASIWTGGTGELFF.

The rearrangement links TRBV5-1 to TRBJ1-6, with 10 positions matching TRBD1. CDR3 size: 15 residues. The J segment lost 10 bases and the V segment lost 2 bases, leaving 6 bases of the junction unmatched. In germline, CDR1 is SGHRS, CDR2 YFSETQ. The CDR3 is CASSLTGTGESPLHF. Here the CDR3 DNA reads TGCGCCAGCAGCTTAACCGGGACAGGGGAGTCACCCCTCCACTTT.